Each of the 21 T cell receptor beta chains below was sequenced from the same sample in a study of control samples from healthy donors and cancer patients. TCRdb keeps only in-frame clones here, not all; method: immunoSEQ multiplex PCR. The profile shows roughly 76,000 clones, roughly 92% of them singletons. Input material: blood. Source of these receptors: a woman between 40 and 55 years old in good health.

This chain links TRBV5-1 with TRBJ2-3; 7 positions match TRBD1. J lost 6 bases, V lost 2 bases, and 9 bases had no gene match. From germline, CDR1 is SGHRS and CDR2 YFSETQ. The CDR3 consists of 15 residues. CDR3 protein: CASSLGQAALDTQYF. The CDR3 bases are TGCGCCAGCAGCTTAGGACAGGCCGCGTTGGATACGCAGTATTTT.

The chain recombines TRBV27 with TRBJ2-7, with 8 bases fitting TRBD2. The CDR3 has 15 amino acids. Germline assignment: CDR1 MNHEY and CDR2 SMNVEV (reference sequence). The V gene end was trimmed by 0 bases and the J gene end by 6 bases; junction bases not matched to a gene: 7. The DNA for the CDR3 is TGTGCCAGCAGTTTATCGAACGCGGGGGGCGGCGAGCAGTACTTC. Its protein product is CASSLSNAGGGEQYF.

The chain combines TRBV2 with TRBJ2-4; D possibly corresponds to TRBD1 (6 bases). The ends were cut back, 5 bases at V and 8 bases at J, with 22 bases in the middle. Per germline, CDR1 SNHLY and CDR2 FYNNEI. The CDR3 is 16 residues long. In DNA form, the CDR3 reads TGTGCCAGCAGTCCACAGGGACATGGATTAGGAGACATTCAGTACTTC. It specifies CASSPQGHGLGDIQYF.

This sequence joins TRBV5-5 and TRBJ1-2; no reliable D call. CDR3 length: 15 amino acids. Trimming stripped 0 bases from V and 2 bases from J, with 11 bases between. Per germline, CDR1 SGHKS and CDR2 YYEKEE (reference sequence). This CDR3 is CASSLAPGPNYGYTF. The CDR3, as DNA: TGTGCCAGCAGCTTGGCCCCAGGCCCAAACTATGGCTACACCTTC.

The CDR3 loop reads CACASRGVGNTIYF. CDR3 coding DNA: TGTGCCTGCGCCTCTAGAGGGGTTGGAAACACCATATATTTT. This chain uses TRBV30 with TRBJ1-3; D perhaps matches TRBD1 (5 bases). This CDR3 spans 14 amino acids. Germline loops: CDR1 GTSNPN, CDR2 SVGIG (reference sequence). V lost 6 bases, J lost 3 bases, and 15 bases lay in between. The whole variable domain, filled in from reference TRBV30 and TRBJ1-3, reads SQTIHQWPATLVQPVGSPLSLECTVEGTSNPNLYWYRQAAGRGLQLLFYSVGIGQISSEVPQNLSASRPQDRQFILSSKKLLLSDSGFYLCACASRGVGNTIYFGEGSWLTVV.

J is TRBJ1-1 and V is TRBV5-6; D remains ambiguous. CDR1 and CDR2 from the germline V gene are SGHDT and YYEEEE. There are 12 residues in the CDR3. V was pared by 1 base and J by 8 bases, with 9 bases between. CDR3 in amino acids: CASSLRAGEAFF. CDR3 sequence (DNA): TGTGCCAGCAGCTTGAGGGCAGGCGAAGCTTTCTTT.

Notes on this clone: No conserved phenylalanine or tryptophan is present at the end of the CDR3, so a read error is the likely explanation. The DNA is left out, because the CDR3 cannot be placed on it with certainty; the CDR3 is given as TCRdb lists it. The gene calls are TRBV30 and TRBJ1-4. Germline CDR1 is GTSNPN and CDR2 is SVGIG (reference sequence). The CDR3 spans 8 amino acids, including both terminal residues. The CDR3 reads CAWSFGGT.

The V call is TRBV7-9, the J call TRBJ1-2, with 8 positions matching TRBD1. Per the germline V gene, CDR1 is SEHNR and CDR2 is FQNEAQ (reference sequence). The J segment lost 8 bases and the V segment lost 4 bases, leaving 9 bases of the junction unmatched. The CDR3 consists of 14 residues. The CDR3 loop is CASSSRQGSAGYTF. The CDR3, as DNA: TGTGCCAGCAGCTCCCGACAGGGGTCCGCCGGCTACACCTTC.

This chain links TRBV6-5 with TRBJ1-2, with D unclear. Deletions cut 7 bases from V and 5 bases from J, with 17 bases between. The CDR3 totals 14 residues. CDR1 is MNHEY and CDR2 is SVGAGI in the germline V gene. In nucleotides, the CDR3 is TGTGCCAGCACTCCAACCTCGGGTTTTTATGGCTACACCTTC. This gives the protein CASTPTSGFYGYTF.

The V gene is TRBV29-1, the J gene TRBJ1-2; possible D gene TRBD1, 5 bases. This CDR3 has 14 amino acids. The V gene lost 6 bases and the J gene lost 3 bases, with 17 bases spanning the gap. CDR1 is SQVTM, CDR2 ANQGSEA, per germline. The chain's CDR3 is CSVLSLVGDYGYTF. The CDR3 DNA follows: TGCAGCGTCCTAAGTCTGGTGGGGGACTATGGCTACACCTTC.

This sequence joins TRBV6-5 and TRBJ1-4; TRBD1 matches 10 bases. CDR1 MNHEY and CDR2 SVGAGI come from the germline V gene. The J segment lost 10 bases and the V segment lost 8 bases, leaving 7 bases of the junction unmatched. This CDR3 region has 13 residues. CDR3 nucleotide sequence: TGTGCCAGCCTAGGGACAGGGGAGGCAAAACTGTTTTTT. Residues: CASLGTGEAKLFF.

This clone was found once. The chain couples TRBV4-1 to TRBJ2-1; D ambiguous. The germline gives CDR1 MGHRA, CDR2 YSYEKL. There are 15 residues in the CDR3. The V and J ends lost 6 bases and 0 bases respectively, with 12 bases between them. CDR3 loop: CASRPDSPSYNEQFF. Here the CDR3 DNA reads TGCGCCAGCAGACCCGATAGTCCCTCCTACAATGAGCAGTTCTTC.

This clone was detected once. J is TRBJ1-2 and V is TRBV2, with a weak D call TRBD1 (5 bases). Germline V gene lookup returns CDR1 SNHLY and CDR2 FYNNEI. This CDR3 has 13 residues. Between the trimmed V and J ends, which lost 6 bases and 6 bases, there was a span of 14 bases. The CDR3 sequence: CASRSEGTDGYTF. The CDR3 DNA reads TGTGCCAGCAGGTCTGAGGGGACGGATGGCTACACCTTC.

The chain joins TRBV20-1 to TRBJ2-1, with D unclear. The CDR3 spans 11 residues. The V end was cut by 6 bases, the J end by 6 bases, with 9 bases between. Germline loops: CDR1 DFQATT, CDR2 SNEGSKA (reference sequence). For the CDR3, the DNA is TGCAGTGCAGCTGCGAGCAATGAGCAGTTCTTC. Its translation is CSAAASNEQFF.

The genes are TRBV19 and TRBJ1-4; D call uncertain. CDR1 LNHDA and CDR2 SQIVND come from the germline V gene (reference sequence). CDR3 length: 15 residues. Trimming took 7 bases from V and 3 from J, leaving 15 bases between them. The CDR3 bases are TGTGCCAGTAACCCATCCCGGGGAGCTAATGAAAAACTGTTTTTT. Translation: CASNPSRGANEKLFF.

CDR3 DNA sequence: TGTGCCAGCAGTCCGTGGGGGTCCACTGAAGCTTTCTTT. Protein product: CASSPWGSTEAFF. The genes are TRBV6-5 and TRBJ1-1; D is perhaps TRBD1 (5 bases). In germline, CDR1 is MNHEY, CDR2 SVGAGI. Trimming stripped 5 bases from V and 4 bases from J, with 11 bases between. There are 13 residues in the CDR3.

V and J are TRBV19 and TRBJ2-7, with 7 bases that match TRBD1. This CDR3 is built from 14 residues. Trimming at V came to 3 bases and at J to 0 bases, leaving 2 bases not matched to a gene. Germline V lookup: CDR1 LNHDA, CDR2 SQIVND (reference sequence). In nucleotides, the CDR3 is TGTGCCAGTAGTATGACAGGGCTCTCCTACGAGCAGTACTTC. It encodes CASSMTGLSYEQYF. Full variable domain (rest looked up from reference TRBV19 and TRBJ2-7): DGGITQSPKYLFRKEGQNVTLSCEQNLNHDAMYWYRQDPGQGLRLIYYSQIVNDFQKGDIAEGYSVSREKKESFPLTVTSAQKNPTAFYLCASSMTGLSYEQYFGPGTRLTVT.

This chain joins TRBV27 and TRBJ2-2; D is undetermined. Germline loops: CDR1 MNHEY, CDR2 SMNVEV (reference sequence). The CDR3 sequence is 14 residues long. Trimming removed 6 bases at V and 1 base at J, with 9 bases between. The CDR3 region has the DNA TGTGCCAGCAGGGTAATCGAGAACACCGGGGAGCTGTTTTTT. This sequence encodes CASRVIENTGELFF.

The genes are TRBV10-3 and TRBJ1-5; tentative D call: TRBD1 (5 bases). Germline CDR1 ENHRY, CDR2 SYGVKD. This CDR3 spans 14 amino acids. V was trimmed by 4 bases and J by 3 bases, leaving 10 bases between them. The CDR3 loop reads CAISGQGINQPQHF. DNA for the CDR3: TGTGCCATCAGTGGTCAGGGTATCAATCAGCCCCAGCATTTT.

This chain links TRBV12-3 or TRBV12-4 with TRBJ1-5; TRBD1 is a possible D gene (5 bases). Trimming pared 10 bases from V and 6 bases from J, leaving 16 bases between. The CDR3 is 13 residues long. CDR3 bases: TGTGCCATCAAAGGGAATCAGGGTCAGCCCCAGCATTTT. Protein sequence: CAIKGNQGQPQHF.

A single count supports this clone. This rearrangement joins TRBV3-1 (or the pseudogene TRBV3-2) to TRBJ1-3; D is unresolved. Deletions cut 4 bases from V and 0 bases from J, with 10 bases between. Looked up from germline, CDR1 is LGHDT and CDR2 is YNNKEL (reference sequence). There are 15 residues in the CDR3. In DNA, the CDR3 is TGTGCCAGCAGCCCACTTTGGAGCTCTGGAAACACCATATATTTT. Translating gives CASSPLWSSGNTIYF.